The 28 T cell receptor beta chains in this list originate from one sample, sequenced in a study of human T cells and chemical hapten exposure. TCRdb itself ran the RACE reads through MiXCR, one entry per CDR3 protein. The data hold tens of thousands of distinct CDR3 sequences, with 10% observed a single time. Described time point: patch test 2, 6 weeks after DPC sensitization. As to treatment: therapeutic diphenylcyclopropenone sensitization with weekly scalp DPC. The material sequenced was whole blood, taken in connection with sensitization to the hapten diphenylcyclopropenone (DPC). The receptors come from a woman between 50 and 59 years old with alopecia areata. Some clones in this sample may be carry-over from other donors' samples.

This clonotype was picked up many times. The rearrangement uses TRBV10-3 and TRBJ2-1; 9 bases agree with TRBD2. This CDR3 region has 15 residues. Germline V CDR1 and CDR2: ENHRY, SYGVKD. Trimming took 2 bases from V and 7 from J; bases not matched to a gene: 6. The CDR3 DNA sequence: TGTGCCATCAGTGAGATAGCGGGAGTTGAGAATGAGCAGTTCTTC. Its translation is CAISEIAGVENEQFF.

Ten or more counts support this clonotype. At one of its ends the junction is not consistent with the germline gene, which may arise from a read error. The chain uses TRBV20-1 and TRBJ2-1; 7 positions agree with TRBD2. The germline CDR1 and CDR2 sequences are DFQATT and SNEGSKA (reference sequence). The CDR3 totals 19 residues. CDR3 sequence (DNA): TGCAGTGCTAGAGATAAGGCAGTGAGGGAGGGAATCCCCTACCATGAGCAGTTCTTC. Translated, it gives CSARDKAVREGIPYHEQFF.

This clonotype occurred many times. The V and J genes are TRBV29-1 and TRBJ2-2, with D unresolved. This CDR3 comprises 14 residues. V was pared by 4 bases and J by 3 bases, with 12 bases between. Germline CDR1 and CDR2: SQVTM and ANQGSEA. The CDR3 here is CSVVGPVDTGELFF. Written as DNA, the CDR3 is TGCAGCGTTGTGGGCCCAGTGGACACCGGGGAGCTGTTTTTT.

This sequence joins TRBV15 and TRBJ1-5, with D possibly matching TRBD1 (5 bases). Trimming took off 5 bases at V and 3 bases at J, with 8 bases between the two ends. There are 13 residues in the CDR3. Germline V CDR1 and CDR2: LNHNV, YYDKDF (reference sequence). CDR3 in amino acids: CATSGADNQPQHF. The CDR3, as DNA: TGTGCCACCAGCGGGGCTGACAATCAGCCCCAGCATTTT.

This rearrangement joins TRBV5-5 to TRBJ1-2, with a weak D call TRBD1 (5 bases). Trimming pared 0 bases from V and 6 bases from J, leaving 6 bases between. The CDR3 spans 12 residues. The germline V gene encodes CDR1 SGHKS and CDR2 YYEKEE (reference sequence). The chain's CDR3 is CASSLGQNGYTF. The CDR3 nucleotides are TGTGCCAGCAGCTTGGGACAGAATGGCTACACCTTC.

This clonotype was observed many times. The V gene is TRBV6-2 or TRBV6-3, the J gene TRBJ2-7; no definite D call. V was pared by 7 bases and J by 4 bases, with 8 bases between. Per the germline V gene, CDR1 is MNHEY and CDR2 is SVGEGT. CDR3 length: 11 amino acids. CDR3 amino acids: CASTNGYEQYF. The CDR3 DNA follows: TGTGCCAGCACCAACGGTTACGAGCAGTACTTC.

The chain couples TRBV28 to TRBJ2-3; tentatively, D is TRBD1 (6 bases). This CDR3 comprises 16 residues. Trimming took 2 bases from V and 2 from J, leaving 14 bases between them. CDR1 MDHEN and CDR2 SYDVKM come from the germline V gene. CDR3 in amino acids: CASSLVQGTPTDTQYF. The DNA of the CDR3 is TGTGCCAGCAGTTTAGTCCAGGGGACACCCACAGATACGCAGTATTTT.

The CDR3 DNA is TGCAGTGCTATCACAGGTGGTGAAAAACTGTTTTTT. Protein: CSAITGGEKLFF. The chain recombines TRBV20-1 with TRBJ1-4; tentatively, D is TRBD1 (5 bases). The length of the CDR3 is 12 residues. V was trimmed by 4 bases and J by 7 bases, leaving 10 bases between them. The germline V gene has CDR1 DFQATT and CDR2 SNEGSKA (reference sequence).

The V gene is TRBV20-1, the J gene TRBJ1-5; D perhaps matches TRBD1 (5 bases). Deletions cut 2 bases from V and 0 bases from J, with 20 bases between. This CDR3 has 18 residues. The germline gives CDR1 DFQATT, CDR2 SNEGSKA (reference sequence). The CDR3 DNA is TGCAGTGCTAGATCCGGGGGTATGAACGATTATAGCAATCAGCCCCAGCATTTT. This codes for CSARSGGMNDYSNQPQHF.

This clonotype was recorded many times. The chain is built from TRBV10-2 and TRBJ2-5, with no clear D. This CDR3 region has 11 residues. Trimming removed 7 bases at V and 0 bases at J, with 3 bases between. In germline, CDR1 is WSHSY, CDR2 SAAADI. The DNA of the CDR3 is TGCGCCAGCACCAACCAAGAGACCCAGTACTTC. It specifies CASTNQETQYF.

This clonotype was observed a handful of times. This chain uses TRBV5-1 with TRBJ2-2; D gene ambiguous. Germline CDR1 is SGHRS and CDR2 is YFSETQ. This CDR3 region has 15 residues. V dropped 0 bases and J dropped 0 bases, with 6 bases sitting between them. The CDR3 is CASSLVPTNTGELFF. CDR3 in DNA: TGCGCCAGCAGCTTGGTACCCACGAACACCGGGGAGCTGTTTTTT.

Written as DNA, the CDR3 is TGTGCCAGTAGCAATGGGTATGAGCAGTTCTTC. Residues: CASSNGYEQFF. The chain combines TRBV11-2 with TRBJ2-1, with no clear D. Looked up from germline, CDR1 is SGHAT and CDR2 is FQNNGV. V was trimmed by 9 bases and J by 8 bases, leaving 11 bases between them. The CDR3 is made up of 11 amino acids.

The chain recombines TRBV7-2 with TRBJ1-4; a weak D match, TRBD1 (5 bases). The germline V and J ends were trimmed by 1 base and 4 bases, with 13 bases remaining between them. Germline CDR1 and CDR2: SGHTA and FQGNSA. The CDR3 extends over 16 amino acids. CDR3 DNA: TGTGCCAGCAGCTTAGGGACCGGGCAGGGTAATGAAAAACTGTTTTTT. This sequence encodes CASSLGTGQGNEKLFF.

This clonotype was detected only a few times. One junction end disagrees with the germline gene, perhaps due to a read error. The rearrangement uses TRBV5-1 and TRBJ1-1; D gene uncertain. The CDR3 is 11 residues long. Germline lookup yields CDR1 SGHRS and CDR2 YFSETQ. CDR3 amino acids: CASSLGERWSF. As DNA, the CDR3 is TGCGCCAGCAGCTTGGGTGAGAGGTGGTCCTTT.

V gene TRBV4-2 combines with J gene TRBJ1-5, with D uncertain. CDR1 is LGHNA and CDR2 is YNFKEQ in the germline V gene. This CDR3 has 14 amino acids. The V end lost 0 bases, the J end lost 1 base, and 4 bases lay between the germline ends. The CDR3 bases are TGTGCCAGCAGCCAAGATACCAGCAATCAGCCCCAGCATTTT. Encoded protein: CASSQDTSNQPQHF.

There are many counts of this clonotype. The rearrangement links TRBV18 to TRBJ1-6; TRBD1 matches at 9 bases. Unmatched junction bases numbered 1, after V lost 2 bases and J lost 5 bases. CDR3 length: 15 amino acids. CDR1 and CDR2 (germline): KGHSH, LQKENI. The CDR3 nucleotides are TGTGCCAGCTCACCAGGGACAGGGAATAATTCACCCCTCCACTTT. This encodes CASSPGTGNNSPLHF.

This sequence joins TRBV28 and TRBJ2-4, with 9 bases fitting TRBD1. V trimming: 5 bases; J trimming: 6 bases; junction bases outside the gene matches: 5. Per the germline V gene, CDR1 is MDHEN and CDR2 is SYDVKM. The CDR3 runs 14 residues. The chain's CDR3 is CASSPLGQGNIQYF. As DNA, the CDR3 is TGTGCCAGCAGTCCCCTGGGACAGGGAAACATTCAGTACTTC.

This chain links TRBV3-1 with TRBJ1-2; 7 nucleotides match TRBD1. CDR1 LGHDT and CDR2 YNNKEL come from the germline V gene (reference sequence). V shed 4 bases, J shed 4 bases, and the junction held 12 bases outside the gene matches. CDR3 size: 16 residues. In DNA form, the CDR3 reads TGTGCCAGCAGCCTGCGCCTGGGACAGTTCTTCTATGGCTACACCTTC. Amino acid sequence: CASSLRLGQFFYGYTF.

There are many counts of this clonotype. This chain joins TRBV20-1 and TRBJ2-7; no clear D. Germline V gives CDR1 DFQATT, CDR2 SNEGSKA (reference sequence). The CDR3 extends over 12 amino acids. V shed 6 bases and J shed 5 bases, with 14 bases lying between them. DNA of the CDR3: TGCAGTGCCTCTCAGACGGGCGACGAGCAGTACTTC. It codes for CSASQTGDEQYF.

The sample holds a few counts of this clonotype. The chain couples TRBV10-3 to TRBJ2-7; unclear D gene. The CDR3 is 15 residues long. V lost 8 bases to trimming and J lost 4 bases, with 21 bases between them. Looked up from germline, CDR1 is ENHRY and CDR2 is SYGVKD. The CDR3 nucleotides are TGTGCCATCGGCCGTCGCAGTCCGGAATCATACGAGCAGTACTTC. As protein: CAIGRRSPESYEQYF.

V is TRBV20-1 and J is TRBJ2-1; 8 bases fit TRBD2. Germline CDR1 reads DFQATT; CDR2 reads SNEGSKA (reference sequence). This CDR3 spans 12 amino acids. V lost 6 bases to trimming and J lost 7 bases; unmatched junction nucleotides: 5. The CDR3 loop reads CSAGTRGNEQFF. The CDR3 bases are TGCAGTGCCGGGACTAGGGGAAATGAGCAGTTCTTC.

This clonotype was observed at least ten times. The chain combines TRBV29-1 with TRBJ2-5, with 9 nucleotides matching TRBD1. CDR3 size: 14 residues. Germline V gene lookup returns CDR1 SQVTM and CDR2 ANQGSEA. J was trimmed by 4 bases and V by 7 bases; bases with no gene match: 10. CDR3 protein: CSAADRGGGETQYF. In DNA, the CDR3 is TGCAGCGCAGCGGACAGGGGCGGGGGAGAGACCCAGTACTTC.

This clonotype was counted a few times. V gene TRBV5-1 combines with J gene TRBJ2-7; 9 nucleotides match TRBD2. The junction had 5 bases not matched to a gene; V was cut back by 0 bases and J by 4 bases. Germline lookup yields CDR1 SGHRS and CDR2 YFSETQ. This CDR3 has 15 residues. DNA for the CDR3: TGCGCCAGCAGCTTGGGGGCTAGCGGGATATACGAGCAGTACTTC. This translates into CASSLGASGIYEQYF. Drawing the rest from reference TRBV5-1 and TRBJ2-7, the complete variable domain is KAGVTQTPRYLIKTRGQQVTLSCSPISGHRSVSWYQQTPGQGLQFLFEYFSETQRNKGNFPGRFSGRQFSNSRSEMNVSTLELGDSALYLCASSLGASGIYEQYFGPGTRLTVT.

This clonotype was detected only a few times. The CDR3 DNA sequence: TGTGCCATCAGTGGTGCCTACGAGCAGTACTTC. Residues: CAISGAYEQYF. This sequence joins TRBV10-3 and TRBJ2-7; D uncertain. The V gene lost 4 bases and the J gene lost 2 bases, with 3 bases spanning the gap. Germline CDR1 and CDR2: ENHRY and SYGVKD. The CDR3 sequence is 11 residues long.

With respect to this clonotype: This may be a read error, as it is one base from a much larger clone. V is TRBV2 and J is TRBJ2-1, with unresolved D. The CDR3 runs 14 residues. CDR1 and CDR2 (germline): SNHLY, FYNNEI. CDR3 sequence: CVSTAWAQYNEQFF. Written as DNA, the CDR3 is TGTGTCAGCACTGCTTGGGCACAGTACAATGAGCAGTTCTTC.

This clonotype was seen a handful of times. The rearrangement uses TRBV10-3 and TRBJ2-3, with D possibly TRBD2 on 5 matching bases. Germline assignment: CDR1 ENHRY and CDR2 SYGVKD. Trimming shortened V by 4 bases and J by 2 bases, and 10 bases separated the two germline ends. This CDR3 comprises 14 residues. CDR3: CAISVDYATDTQYF. Written as DNA, the CDR3 is TGTGCCATCAGTGTAGACTACGCCACAGATACGCAGTATTTT.

There are many counts of this clonotype. The chain couples TRBV19 to TRBJ2-5; TRBD1 matches 8 bases. Germline CDR1 LNHDA, CDR2 SQIVND (reference sequence). The CDR3 contains 15 residues. With V trimmed by 6 bases and J by 4 bases, 10 bases remained unmatched. CDR3 residues: CASRPAGQGRETQYF. The CDR3 bases are TGTGCCAGTAGGCCAGCCGGACAGGGACGAGAGACCCAGTACTTC.

At least ten counts were recorded for this clonotype. The chain couples TRBV19 to TRBJ1-2; unclear D gene. The CDR3 totals 15 residues. V lost 0 bases, J lost 6 bases, and 14 bases lay in between. CDR1 and CDR2 (germline): LNHDA, SQIVND (reference sequence). The CDR3 region is CASSIDSRIKDGYTF. CDR3 DNA: TGTGCCAGTAGTATAGACTCCAGGATAAAGGATGGCTACACCTTC.